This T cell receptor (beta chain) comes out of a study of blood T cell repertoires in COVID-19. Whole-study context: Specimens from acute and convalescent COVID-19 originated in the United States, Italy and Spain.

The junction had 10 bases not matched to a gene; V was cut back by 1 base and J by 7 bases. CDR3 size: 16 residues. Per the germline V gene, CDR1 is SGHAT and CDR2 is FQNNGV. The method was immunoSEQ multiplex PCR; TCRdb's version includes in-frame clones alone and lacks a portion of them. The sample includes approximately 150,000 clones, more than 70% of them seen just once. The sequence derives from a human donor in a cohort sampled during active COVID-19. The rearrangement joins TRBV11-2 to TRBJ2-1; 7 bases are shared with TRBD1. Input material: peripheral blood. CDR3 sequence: CASSLVRGPLINEQFF. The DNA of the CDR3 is TGTGCCAGCAGCTTAGTGAGGGGGCCCTTGATAAATGAGCAGTTCTTC.